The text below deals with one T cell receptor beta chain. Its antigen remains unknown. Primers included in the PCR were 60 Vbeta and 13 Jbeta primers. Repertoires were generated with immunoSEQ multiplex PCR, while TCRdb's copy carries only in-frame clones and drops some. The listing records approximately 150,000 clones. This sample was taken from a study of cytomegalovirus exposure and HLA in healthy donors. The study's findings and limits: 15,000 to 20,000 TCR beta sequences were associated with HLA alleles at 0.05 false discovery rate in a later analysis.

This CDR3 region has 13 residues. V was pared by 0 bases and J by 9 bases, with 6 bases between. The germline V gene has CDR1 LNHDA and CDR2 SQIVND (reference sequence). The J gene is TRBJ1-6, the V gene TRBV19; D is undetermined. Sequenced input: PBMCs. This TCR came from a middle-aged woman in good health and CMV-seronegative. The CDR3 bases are TGTGCCAGTAGTATAGATCCGGGTTCACCCCTCCACTTT. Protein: CASSIDPGSPLHF.